This paragraph reports one T cell receptor beta chain. Profiling relied on immunoSEQ multiplex PCR, and the TCRdb table lists in-frame clones only, not all of them. The sample records approximately 330,000 clones, more than 65% being singletons. Germline V gene data show CDR1 as SGDLS and CDR2 as YYNGEE. This CDR3 spans 15 amino acids. The V and J ends lost 3 bases and 0 bases respectively, with 13 bases between them. The entry originates in a study of cytotoxic CD8 clonotypes in ibrutinib-treated CLL. The chain combines TRBV9 with TRBJ2-7; tentatively, D is TRBD1 (5 bases). The sequence was collected from a human donor with chronic lymphocytic leukemia. This sample comprised PBMCs, obtained before ibrutinib treatment. In DNA, the CDR3 is TGTGCCAGCAGCGCCCAGGGCACCCCCTCCTACGAGCAGTACTTC. This gives the protein CASSAQGTPSYEQYF.